Each of the 28 T cell receptor beta chains below was sequenced from the same sample in a study of cytomegalovirus exposure and HLA in healthy donors. In the PCR, 60 Vbeta and 13 Jbeta primers were used. Libraries were prepared by immunoSEQ multiplex PCR; TCRdb keeps only in-frame clonotypes and omits some of them. Counted here are roughly 100,000 clones, around 76% occurring once; the ten biggest clones make up 10%. Sequenced: PBMCs. These receptors came from a woman in her late teens or twenties in good health and CMV-seropositive.

The gene calls are TRBV5-1 and TRBJ2-5; no reliable D call. V lost 2 bases to trimming and J lost 4 bases, with 6 bases between them. Germline values: CDR1 SGHRS, CDR2 YFSETQ. The length of the CDR3 is 12 residues. The CDR3 reads CASSFEIETQYF. The CDR3 coding sequence is TGCGCCAGCAGCTTTGAGATAGAGACCCAGTACTTC.

The gene calls are TRBV5-4 and TRBJ2-1, with 13 bases lining up with TRBD2. The V and J ends lost 0 bases and 5 bases, in that order; junction bases with no gene match: 2. Germline V gene sequence: CDR1 SGHNT, CDR2 YYREEE (reference sequence). The CDR3 totals 16 residues. The CDR3 region is CASSLGLAGGNNEQFF. The CDR3 coding sequence is TGTGCCAGCAGCTTGGGACTAGCGGGGGGCAACAATGAGCAGTTCTTC. The complete variable domain, with remaining parts taken from reference TRBV5-4 and TRBJ2-1, reads ETGVTQSPTHLIKTRGQQVTLRCSSQSGHNTVSWYQQALGQGPQFIFQYYREEENGRGNFPPRFSGLQFPNYSSELNVNALELDDSALYLCASSLGLAGGNNEQFFGPGTRLTVL.

CDR3 sequence reads: CASRGLGHTPETQYF. The CDR3 DNA reads TGCGCCAGCAGAGGGCTAGGACACACCCCCGAGACCCAGTACTTC. The rearrangement joins TRBV5-1 to TRBJ2-5, with D possibly TRBD1 on 5 matching bases. Germline V gene sequence: CDR1 SGHRS, CDR2 YFSETQ. The V and J ends lost 5 bases and 5 bases respectively, with 19 bases between them. The CDR3 contains 15 residues.

The chain has TRBV11-2 and TRBJ2-1; 8 positions agree with TRBD2. The length of the CDR3 is 16 residues. Germline CDR1 and CDR2: SGHAT and FQNNGV. Germline trimming cut 4 bases from V and 9 bases from J; bases unmatched to any gene: 14. CDR3: CASSSRLWTSIGEQFF. In DNA, the CDR3 is TGTGCCAGCAGCTCCCGACTTTGGACTAGCATCGGTGAGCAGTTCTTC.

This sequence joins TRBV7-9 and TRBJ1-2; TRBD1 aligns across 7 bases. This CDR3 spans 14 amino acids. Unmatched junction bases numbered 12, after V lost 8 bases and J lost 6 bases. CDR1 and CDR2 from the germline V gene are SEHNR and FQNEAQ (reference sequence). CDR3 in amino acids: CASSGQPRHHGYTF. The CDR3 DNA sequence: TGTGCCAGCTCGGGACAGCCGAGGCACCATGGCTACACCTTC.

This clone appeared once. This chain connects TRBV10-3 to TRBJ1-5; TRBD1 agrees at 8 bases. CDR3 size: 17 residues. V dropped 6 bases and J dropped 0; count of bases not matched to a gene: 10. Germline CDR1 reads ENHRY; CDR2 reads SYGVKD. This chain's CDR3 is CAISSRLGTGSNQPQHF. CDR3 bases: TGTGCCATCAGCTCCCGATTAGGGACAGGTAGCAATCAGCCCCAGCATTTT.

This clone has a handful of counts. This chain joins TRBV7-2 and TRBJ2-1, with TRBD2 as a possible D gene (6 bases). The V end was cut by 4 bases, the J end by 0 bases, with 13 bases between. CDR1 SGHTA and CDR2 FQGNSA come from the germline V gene. The CDR3 has 16 residues. The CDR3 loop reads CASSSGTASSYNEQFF. The DNA of the CDR3 is TGTGCCAGCAGCTCAGGGACTGCCAGCTCCTACAATGAGCAGTTCTTC.

This clone was seen just once. The V gene is TRBV7-6, the J gene TRBJ2-1, with 8 bases aligning to TRBD1. The CDR3 has 13 amino acids. Germline CDR1 SGHVS, CDR2 FNYEAQ. Unmatched junction bases numbered 5, after V lost 5 bases and J lost 8 bases. CDR3 DNA: TGTGCCAGCAGCCAGGACAGGGAAGATGAGCAGTTCTTC. This gives the protein CASSQDREDEQFF.

The chain recombines TRBV7-3 with TRBJ2-2; D perhaps matches TRBD1 (6 bases). V was trimmed by 5 bases and J by 4 bases, leaving 17 bases between them. Germline CDR1 SGHTA, CDR2 FQGTGA. CDR3 length equals 16 residues. CDR3 nucleotides: TGTGCCAGCAGCGCGCGCGCAGGGGACGCCACCGGGGAGCTGTTTTTT. This encodes CASSARAGDATGELFF.

V and J are TRBV5-1 and TRBJ1-2; 8 positions match TRBD1. The CDR3 sequence is 17 residues long. The V gene's germline CDR1 is SGHRS and CDR2 YFSETQ. With 3 bases clipped from V and 1 base from J, the junction kept 11 bases outside the gene matches. Here the CDR3 DNA reads TGCGCCAGCAGCTCCCCCGGTGGGACAGGACGTAACTATGGCTACACCTTC. Translating gives CASSSPGGTGRNYGYTF.

In DNA form, the CDR3 reads TGTGCCAGCAGTAGAGGAATTGGGACAGGCCCTGCAACTAATGAAAAACTGTTTTTT. Its protein product is CASSRGIGTGPATNEKLFF. The chain combines TRBV7-9 with TRBJ1-4; 8 bases line up with TRBD1. V lost 6 bases to trimming and J lost 0 bases; unmatched junction nucleotides: 15. This CDR3 region has 19 residues. Germline CDR1 and CDR2: SEHNR and FQNEAQ (reference sequence).

The chain is built from TRBV7-3 and TRBJ1-1, with unresolved D. CDR1 and CDR2 from the germline V gene are SGHTA and FQGTGA. V lost 1 base to trimming and J lost 0 bases, with 9 bases between them. The CDR3 is made up of 15 amino acids. The CDR3 protein is CASSLNTLMNTEAFF. The DNA of the CDR3 is TGTGCCAGCAGCTTAAACACCCTCATGAACACTGAAGCTTTCTTT.

With respect to this clone: Sequence at one end of the junction differs from germline and may be a read error. The chain is built from TRBV5-4 and TRBJ2-7, with D perhaps TRBD1 (7 bases). Germline CDR1 SGHNT, CDR2 YYREEE (reference sequence). The CDR3 is made up of 12 amino acids. The CDR3 here is CASSFQQGRSHF. The CDR3 region has the DNA TGTGCCAGCAGCTTTCAACAGGGGAGGAGTCACTTC.

This rearrangement joins TRBV5-5 to TRBJ2-5, with D possibly matching TRBD2 (6 bases). CDR3 length equals 15 residues. The germline V and J ends were trimmed by 2 bases and 5 bases, with 16 bases remaining between them. Germline CDR1 reads SGHKS; CDR2 reads YYEKEE (reference sequence). The CDR3: CASSFGGRWEETQYF. The CDR3 nucleotides read TGTGCCAGCAGCTTCGGGGGACGTTGGGAGGAGACCCAGTACTTC.

The chain carries TRBV11-2 and TRBJ2-7; D uncertain. CDR3 length: 15 residues. The V end was cut by 2 bases, the J end by 2 bases, with 13 bases between. Germline loops: CDR1 SGHAT, CDR2 FQNNGV. CDR3 loop: CASSLLTASTYEQYF. The CDR3 DNA reads as TGTGCCAGCAGCTTACTGACTGCTTCTACCTACGAGCAGTACTTC. The full variable domain, completed using reference TRBV11-2 and TRBJ2-7, is EAGVAQSPRYKIIEKRQSVAFWCNPISGHATLYWYQQILGQGPKLLIQFQNNGVVDDSQLPKDRFSAERLKGVDSTLKIQPAKLEDSAVYLCASSLLTASTYEQYFGPGTRLTVT.

The chain is built from TRBV28 and TRBJ2-7; perhaps TRBD1 as D (5 bases). V was clipped by 6 bases and J by 3 bases, with 9 bases between them. The CDR3 is made up of 12 amino acids. Germline V gene lookup returns CDR1 MDHEN and CDR2 SYDVKM. CDR3: CASRPGIYEQYF. The CDR3, as DNA: TGTGCCAGCAGGCCAGGGATCTACGAGCAGTACTTC.

This chain connects TRBV27 to TRBJ2-5; 7 bases agree with TRBD1. After removal of 6 bases from V and 5 bases from J, the junction contained 6 bases not matched to a gene. Germline-derived CDR1 and CDR2 are MNHEY and SMNVEV (reference sequence). This CDR3 comprises 13 residues. Here the CDR3 reads CASSRGGAETQYF. In nucleotides, the CDR3 is TGTGCCAGCAGCCGAGGGGGCGCGGAGACCCAGTACTTC.

The rearrangement joins TRBV6-6 to TRBJ2-3, with 7 positions matching TRBD2. The CDR3 extends over 14 amino acids. Germline loops: CDR1 MNHNY, CDR2 SVGAGI (reference sequence). V was pared by 6 bases and J by 5 bases, with 8 bases of the junction left unmatched. The CDR3 DNA is TGTGCCAGCAGACCCTTGGGGGGGAGAGATACGCAGTATTTT. It codes for CASRPLGGRDTQYF.

This chain links TRBV27 with TRBJ1-1, with D maybe TRBD1 (5 bases). V lost 0 bases and J 0 bases, leaving 11 bases between the germline ends. The CDR3 is 16 amino acids. The germline CDR1 and CDR2 sequences are MNHEY and SMNVEV (reference sequence). As DNA, the CDR3 is TGTGCCAGCAGTTTATCAGCAGGGTTCATGAACACTGAAGCTTTCTTT. The encoded protein is CASSLSAGFMNTEAFF.

The CDR3, as DNA: TGTGCCAGCAGTTACCGGCAGGTCACAGATACGCAGTATTTT. It encodes CASSYRQVTDTQYF. This rearrangement joins TRBV6-5 to TRBJ2-3, with no clear D. This CDR3 region has 14 residues. Trimming pared 2 bases from V and 2 bases from J, leaving 8 bases between. Germline V gives CDR1 MNHEY, CDR2 SVGAGI.

The chain recombines TRBV5-5 with TRBJ1-2; D not resolved. V lost 1 base and J 5 bases, leaving 12 bases between the germline ends. Germline V gene sequence: CDR1 SGHKS, CDR2 YYEKEE (reference sequence). The CDR3 has 14 residues. The CDR3 here is CASSLPQVSYGYTF. The CDR3 DNA sequence: TGTGCCAGCAGCTTGCCCCAGGTGAGTTATGGCTACACCTTC.

The chain joins TRBV11-2 to TRBJ1-5; 8 nucleotides match TRBD1. V dropped 0 bases and J dropped 6; count of bases not matched to a gene: 4. CDR1 and CDR2 (germline): SGHAT, FQNNGV. This CDR3 has 15 residues. This CDR3 reads CASSLEGTGLQPQHF. For the CDR3, the DNA is TGTGCCAGCAGCTTAGAGGGGACAGGACTTCAGCCCCAGCATTTT. Using reference TRBV11-2 and TRBJ1-5 for the parts outside the CDR3, the full variable domain is EAGVAQSPRYKIIEKRQSVAFWCNPISGHATLYWYQQILGQGPKLLIQFQNNGVVDDSQLPKDRFSAERLKGVDSTLKIQPAKLEDSAVYLCASSLEGTGLQPQHFGDGTRLSIL.

The CDR3, as DNA: TGTGCCAGCAGCCTGACATTCTTGACTAGCGGGGTTTACAATGAGCAGTTCTTC. It yields the protein CASSLTFLTSGVYNEQFF. The chain recombines TRBV13 with TRBJ2-1; 11 bases line up with TRBD2. The CDR3 loop spans 18 amino acids. Germline V CDR1 and CDR2: PRHDT, FYEKMQ (reference sequence). V dropped 5 bases and J dropped 4; count of bases not matched to a gene: 13.

The rearrangement links TRBV10-3 to TRBJ1-6; D gene unclear. This CDR3 comprises 13 residues. Germline assignment: CDR1 ENHRY and CDR2 SYGVKD. Between the trimmed V and J ends, which lost 7 bases and 6 bases, there was a span of 10 bases. The DNA of the CDR3 is TGTGCCATCAAAACAGAAACTAATTCACCCCTCCACTTT. This codes for CAIKTETNSPLHF.

This clone appeared a few times. This sequence joins TRBV7-9 and TRBJ1-4; 7 bases are shared with TRBD1. This CDR3 has 15 residues. Looked up from germline, CDR1 is SEHNR and CDR2 is FQNEAQ (reference sequence). The ends lost 5 bases at V and 5 bases at J; junction bases unmatched: 8. As DNA, the CDR3 is TGTGCCAGCAGCACAGACAGGGTGGTAAATGAAAAACTGTTTTTT. It encodes CASSTDRVVNEKLFF.

The chain has TRBV10-3 and TRBJ2-1, with 11 bases fitting TRBD1. This CDR3 is 13 amino acids long. CDR1 is ENHRY, CDR2 SYGVKD, per germline. The J segment lost 7 bases and the V segment lost 8 bases, leaving 4 bases of the junction unmatched. The CDR3 sequence is CAIWGQGENEQFF. The CDR3 bases are TGTGCCATCTGGGGACAGGGGGAGAATGAGCAGTTCTTC.

The chain has TRBV2 and TRBJ1-5, with 9 bases that match TRBD1. The CDR3 is 13 amino acids. Unmatched junction bases numbered 4, after V lost 6 bases and J lost 7 bases. Germline lookup yields CDR1 SNHLY and CDR2 FYNNEI. CDR3 sequence: CASRGQGNQPQHF. Written as DNA, the CDR3 is TGTGCCAGCAGAGGACAGGGGAACCAGCCCCAGCATTTT.

This clone has just a few counts. The chain joins TRBV5-6 to TRBJ1-2; D perhaps matches TRBD1 (6 bases). Looked up from germline, CDR1 is SGHDT and CDR2 is YYEEEE. V gave up 3 bases and J gave up 3 bases, with 12 bases separating them. There are 14 residues in the CDR3. DNA of the CDR3: TGTGCCAGCAGCTCCGGGGGGCCGCACTATGGCTACACCTTC. This gives the protein CASSSGGPHYGYTF.